What follows are 32 T cell receptor beta chains derived from one specimen sequenced in a study of STAT5B mutations in CD4+ large granular lymphocyte leukemia. Assay: immunoSEQ multiplex PCR; the TCRdb copy retains only in-frame clones and omits some. The sample yields 32,000 or so clones, roughly 80% seen once. The sequenced sample was CD4+ T cells from blood buffy coats. Every receptor here comes from a human donor in good health.

The CDR3 here is CASSQRQETQYF. The CDR3 DNA follows: TGTGCCAGCAGCCAGAGACAAGAGACCCAGTACTTC. The chain employs TRBV14 and TRBJ2-5, with no clear D. CDR3 length: 12 residues. V shed 3 bases and J shed 2 bases, with 4 bases lying between them. Germline loops: CDR1 SGHDN, CDR2 FVKESK.

The chain links TRBV21-1 to TRBJ1-4; the table's D gene call, TRBD1, was not cross checked with the DNA. TRBV21-1 is a recognized pseudogene. The CDR3 consists of 15 residues. In nucleotides, the CDR3 is TGTGCCAGCAGCTCCCGGGACAACCCCTTGCGAAAACTGTTTTTT. This gives the protein CASSSRDNPLRKLFF.

The chain couples TRBV27 to TRBJ1-1, with D uncertain. Germline-derived CDR1 and CDR2 are MNHEY and SMNVEV (reference sequence). Trimming took 5 bases from V and 4 from J, leaving 17 bases between them. The CDR3 is 15 amino acids. The DNA of the CDR3 is TGTGCCAGCAGTCCTATATTTGGACCGACCACTGAAGCTTTCTTT. Protein: CASSPIFGPTTEAFF.

This chain joins TRBV27 and TRBJ2-7; 9 bases agree with TRBD1. The CDR3 length is 13 residues. Losses at the gene ends were 6 bases for V and 6 bases for J; bases not matched to a gene: 6. Germline V CDR1 and CDR2: MNHEY, SMNVEV (reference sequence). CDR3 in DNA: TGTGCCAGCAGAAGACAGGGGGGCTTCGAGCAGTACTTC. Encoded protein: CASRRQGGFEQYF.

This chain uses TRBV19 with TRBJ1-1, with 9 bases identical to TRBD1. The CDR3 runs to 15 residues. Germline assignment: CDR1 LNHDA and CDR2 SQIVND (reference sequence). The J segment lost 6 bases and the V segment lost 5 bases, leaving 10 bases of the junction unmatched. The CDR3 here is CASSAQTGGFAEAFF. CDR3 nucleotides: TGTGCCAGTAGTGCACAGACAGGGGGTTTCGCTGAAGCTTTCTTT.

The genes are TRBV11-2 and TRBJ2-3; no definite D call. The length of the CDR3 is 14 residues. V dropped 1 base and J dropped 2 bases, with 7 bases sitting between them. Germline V gene lookup returns CDR1 SGHAT and CDR2 FQNNGV. CDR3 sequence (DNA): TGTGCCAGCAGCTTAGGCCGGAACACAGATACGCAGTATTTT. It yields the protein CASSLGRNTDTQYF.

The chain employs TRBV19 and TRBJ2-1; D call uncertain. The germline V gene encodes CDR1 LNHDA and CDR2 SQIVND (reference sequence). The V and J ends lost 3 bases and 7 bases respectively, with 4 bases between them. This CDR3 region has 11 residues. The CDR3 region has the DNA TGTGCCAGTAGTATGGGTAATGAGCAGTTCTTC. This translates into CASSMGNEQFF. Based on the CDR3 plus reference TRBV19 and TRBJ2-1, the full variable domain is DGGITQSPKYLFRKEGQNVTLSCEQNLNHDAMYWYRQDPGQGLRLIYYSQIVNDFQKGDIAEGYSVSREKKESFPLTVTSAQKNPTAFYLCASSMGNEQFFGPGTRLTVL.

The chain has TRBV6-6 and TRBJ2-1; possibly TRBD1 for D (6 bases). Germline assignment: CDR1 MNHNY and CDR2 SVGAGI (reference sequence). Trimming removed 5 bases from V and 1 base from J, with 12 bases in between. This CDR3 has 15 residues. The chain's CDR3 is CASSDSGQSYNEQFF. The CDR3 DNA sequence: TGTGCCAGCAGTGATTCCGGACAGTCCTACAATGAGCAGTTCTTC.

This clone occurred once. The chain carries TRBV7-6 and TRBJ2-2; D call uncertain. V shed 1 base and J shed 7 bases, with 7 bases lying between them. Germline lookup yields CDR1 SGHVS and CDR2 FNYEAQ. The CDR3 runs 13 residues. The CDR3 DNA follows: TGTGCCAGCAGCTTAGTGGGCGTCGGGGAGCTGTTTTTT. Translation gives CASSLVGVGELFF.

Turning to this clone: A read error may account for a junction end that differs from germline. V is TRBV6-5 and J is TRBJ2-7, with 7 nucleotides matching TRBD2. Germline V CDR1 and CDR2: MNHEY, SVGAGI. There are 15 residues in the CDR3. Here the CDR3 DNA reads TGTGCCAGCAGTGACTCCGGGACGGGAGGCCACGAGCAGTACTTC. It encodes CASSDSGTGGHEQYF.

The J gene is TRBJ2-3, the V gene TRBV7-2; D unclear. V lost 7 bases and J lost 1, with 9 bases in between. Germline V CDR1 and CDR2: SGHTA, FQGNSA. The CDR3 consists of 13 residues. CDR3 sequence (DNA): TGTGCCAGCACCCAGTCGGGCACAGATACGCAGTATTTT. It yields the protein CASTQSGTDTQYF. Based on the CDR3 plus reference TRBV7-2 and TRBJ2-3, the full variable domain is GAGVSQSPSNKVTEKGKDVELRCDPISGHTALYWYRQSLGQGLEFLIYFQGNSAPDKSGLPSDRFSAERTGGSVSTLTIQRTQQEDSAVYLCASTQSGTDTQYFGPGTRLTVL.

The genes are TRBV6-5 and TRBJ2-2; no firm D call. The germline gives CDR1 MNHEY, CDR2 SVGAGI. Trimming removed 6 bases from V and 5 bases from J, with 4 bases in between. There are 11 residues in the CDR3. CDR3 residues: CASSMTGELFF. The CDR3 bases are TGTGCCAGCAGCATGACCGGGGAGCTGTTTTTT.

This clone was found a few times. This chain links TRBV6-5 with TRBJ2-7; no firm D call. The CDR3 has 14 residues. The V end lost 6 bases, the J end lost 1 base, and 13 bases lay between the germline ends. Germline V gene data show CDR1 as MNHEY and CDR2 as SVGAGI. The CDR3 protein is CASSRTGGSYEQYF. The CDR3 DNA is TGTGCCAGCAGCCGAACGGGCGGATCCTACGAGCAGTACTTC.

The chain recombines TRBV7-6 with TRBJ2-5; TRBD1 matches at 7 bases. J lost 5 bases, V lost 5 bases, and 5 bases had no gene match. CDR1 and CDR2 from the germline V gene are SGHVS and FNYEAQ. The CDR3 runs to 13 residues. The CDR3 spells CASSNTGVETQYF. CDR3 sequence (DNA): TGTGCCAGCAGCAACACAGGGGTGGAGACCCAGTACTTC. Full variable domain (outside the CDR3, taken from reference TRBV7-6 and TRBJ2-5): GAGVSQSPRYKVTKRGQDVALRCDPISGHVSLYWYRQALGQGPEFLTYFNYEAQQDKSGLPNDRFSAERPEGSISTLTIQRTEQRDSAMYRCASSNTGVETQYFGPGTRLLVL.

This rearrangement joins TRBV6-6 to TRBJ1-4; a possible D gene is TRBD1 (6 bases). Per the germline V gene, CDR1 is MNHNY and CDR2 is SVGAGI (reference sequence). V lost 5 bases to trimming and J lost 4 bases, with 17 bases between them. The CDR3 spans 16 residues. The CDR3 reads CASSPSDRGINEKLFF. The CDR3 nucleotides read TGTGCCAGCAGTCCTTCGGACAGAGGGATTAATGAAAAACTGTTTTTT.

This clone was counted a few times. The V gene is TRBV5-1, the J gene TRBJ2-7, with TRBD2 as a possible D gene (6 bases). Germline values: CDR1 SGHRS, CDR2 YFSETQ. The V end lost 2 bases, the J end lost 2 bases, and 26 bases lay between the germline ends. The CDR3 loop spans 19 amino acids. DNA of the CDR3: TGCGCCAGCAGCTTCGGGACTCTCGACAAGCGGGTGGCAGCCTACGAGCAGTACTTC. As protein: CASSFGTLDKRVAAYEQYF.

This clone was detected only a few times. The chain has TRBV5-1 and TRBJ2-7; D tentatively fits TRBD1 or TRBD2 (5 bases each). Trimming left V 5 bases short and J 2 bases short, with 11 bases between. The CDR3 totals 13 residues. Germline assignment: CDR1 SGHRS and CDR2 YFSETQ. The CDR3 DNA reads TGCGCCAGCAGGTATGGGACGGCCTACGAGCAGTACTTC. Translated: CASRYGTAYEQYF.

The chain employs TRBV2 and TRBJ2-7; tentatively, D is TRBD1 (6 bases). Germline V CDR1 and CDR2: SNHLY, FYNNEI. The CDR3 loop spans 12 amino acids. V shed 5 bases and J shed 9 bases, with 14 bases lying between them. The CDR3 region has the DNA TGTGCCAGCAGTCCTGGGGGCCCCGTGCAGTACTTC. It specifies CASSPGGPVQYF.

In DNA form, the CDR3 reads TGCGCCAGCAGCCCCTCTGGGAGGCTCTACGAGCAGTACTTC. This sequence encodes CASSPSGRLYEQYF. The rearrangement uses TRBV5-1 and TRBJ2-5; D is possibly TRBD2 (6 bases). With the DNA end fitting TRBJ2-7 better, the J assignment may be wrong. Germline lookup yields CDR1 SGHRS and CDR2 YFSETQ. CDR3 length equals 14 residues.

The J gene is TRBJ2-1, the V gene TRBV25-1; 15 nucleotides line up with TRBD2. This CDR3 contains 15 residues. From germline, CDR1 is MGHDK and CDR2 SYGVNS. V shed 4 bases and J 10 bases; nucleotides not matched to a gene: 5. The CDR3 region has the DNA TGTGCCAGCAGTGTCACCGGGACTAGCGGGGGGGAGCAGTTCTTC. This translates into CASSVTGTSGGEQFF.

This clone showed up just once. The chain is built from TRBV9 and TRBJ1-1; TRBD1 aligns across 7 bases. The CDR3 sequence is 14 residues long. V lost 0 bases, J lost 8 bases, and 7 bases stayed unmatched. From germline, CDR1 is SGDLS and CDR2 YYNGEE. CDR3 residues: CASSVGLQGTEAFF. The CDR3 nucleotides read TGTGCCAGCAGCGTAGGGTTACAGGGGACAGAAGCTTTCTTT.

The chain has TRBV5-1 and TRBJ2-2; the D is unclear. The ends were cut back, 0 bases at V and 2 bases at J, with 5 bases in the middle. The germline V gene encodes CDR1 SGHRS and CDR2 YFSETQ. The CDR3 is 14 residues long. The CDR3 loop reads CASSLVANTGELFF. The CDR3, as DNA: TGCGCCAGCAGCTTGGTGGCTAACACCGGGGAGCTGTTTTTT.

This clone came up a few times. V and J are TRBV30 and TRBJ1-5, with TRBD1 matching 7 bases. With 3 bases clipped from V and 7 bases from J, the junction kept 6 bases outside the gene matches. The length of the CDR3 is 13 residues. Germline-derived CDR1 and CDR2 are GTSNPN and SVGIG (reference sequence). This chain's CDR3 is CAWSDDREQPQHF. In DNA, the CDR3 is TGTGCCTGGAGCGACGACAGGGAACAGCCCCAGCATTTT.

The V gene is TRBV28, the J gene TRBJ1-5; D is unclear. The CDR3 runs to 13 residues. V shed 6 bases and J shed 2 bases, with 8 bases lying between them. Germline lookup yields CDR1 MDHEN and CDR2 SYDVKM. The CDR3, as DNA: TGTGCCAGCAGGTCATTTCGCAATCAGCCCCAGCATTTT. This encodes CASRSFRNQPQHF.

The chain links TRBV2 to TRBJ1-5; D may be TRBD1 (5 bases). CDR1 and CDR2 from the germline V gene are SNHLY and FYNNEI. Deletions cut 6 bases from V and 3 bases from J, with 6 bases between. The CDR3 is 12 residues long. The CDR3 sequence is CASRQDNQPQHF. CDR3 bases: TGTGCCAGCAGACAGGACAATCAGCCCCAGCATTTT.

The rearrangement joins TRBV29-1 to TRBJ2-7; tentatively, D is TRBD1 or TRBD2 (6 bases each). Germline V gene lookup returns CDR1 SQVTM and CDR2 ANQGSEA. The CDR3 totals 13 residues. Trimming removed 3 bases at V and 5 bases at J, with 14 bases between. In nucleotides, the CDR3 is TGCAGCGTTGAGTGGTCGGAGGGGGACGAGCAGTACTTC. The encoded protein is CSVEWSEGDEQYF.

This clone was observed a few times. The CDR3 DNA reads as TGTGCCATCAATCAAACAGGGGTTGAAGCTTTCTTT. Translating it yields CAINQTGVEAFF. V usage is TRBV10-3 and J usage is TRBJ1-1; 7 nucleotides match TRBD1. Germline V lookup: CDR1 ENHRY, CDR2 SYGVKD. With V trimmed by 7 bases and J by 7 bases, 6 bases remained unmatched. This CDR3 spans 12 amino acids.

This chain uses TRBV18 with TRBJ1-2; a weak D match, TRBD1 (5 bases). Trimming removed 3 bases at V and 4 bases at J, with 9 bases between. The germline V gene has CDR1 KGHSH and CDR2 LQKENI. CDR3 size: 13 residues. CDR3 coding DNA: TGTGCCAGCTCACCGTACGACAGCTATGGCTACACCTTC. Translation: CASSPYDSYGYTF.

The rearrangement joins TRBV5-4 to TRBJ2-5, with D unclear. Germline V gives CDR1 SGHNT, CDR2 YYREEE (reference sequence). V lost 0 bases to trimming and J lost 1 base, with 10 bases between them. The CDR3 is made up of 15 amino acids. The CDR3 reads CASSLAGLAQETQYF. The CDR3 DNA reads TGTGCCAGCAGCTTGGCCGGTTTAGCCCAAGAGACCCAGTACTTC.

This clone has only a few counts. The V call is TRBV28, the J call TRBJ2-7; D is unresolved. The CDR3 runs 14 residues. V lost 10 bases, J lost 4 bases, and 20 bases lay in between. CDR1 MDHEN and CDR2 SYDVKM come from the germline V gene. The CDR3 DNA reads TGTGCCACCAACGTCCAGCCCAGGTCATACGAGCAGTACTTC. Its translation is CATNVQPRSYEQYF.

This chain connects TRBV30 to TRBJ2-1; TRBD2 aligns across 15 bases. The germline CDR1 and CDR2 sequences are GTSNPN and SVGIG (reference sequence). This CDR3 comprises 19 residues. V was clipped by 0 bases and J by 6 bases; unmatched bases: 12. The CDR3 DNA reads as TGTGCCTGGAGTGTACCCAGGACTAGCGGGAGGGCCGTGGGCAATGAGCAGTTCTTC. This translates into CAWSVPRTSGRAVGNEQFF.

The chain couples TRBV19 to TRBJ2-3; TRBD1 matches 9 bases. There are 15 residues in the CDR3. From germline, CDR1 is LNHDA and CDR2 SQIVND (reference sequence). Trimming at V came to 7 bases and at J to 2 bases, leaving 7 bases not matched to a gene. CDR3 amino acids: CASTQTGGPTDTQYF. The DNA for the CDR3 is TGTGCCAGTACCCAGACAGGGGGGCCCACAGATACGCAGTATTTT.